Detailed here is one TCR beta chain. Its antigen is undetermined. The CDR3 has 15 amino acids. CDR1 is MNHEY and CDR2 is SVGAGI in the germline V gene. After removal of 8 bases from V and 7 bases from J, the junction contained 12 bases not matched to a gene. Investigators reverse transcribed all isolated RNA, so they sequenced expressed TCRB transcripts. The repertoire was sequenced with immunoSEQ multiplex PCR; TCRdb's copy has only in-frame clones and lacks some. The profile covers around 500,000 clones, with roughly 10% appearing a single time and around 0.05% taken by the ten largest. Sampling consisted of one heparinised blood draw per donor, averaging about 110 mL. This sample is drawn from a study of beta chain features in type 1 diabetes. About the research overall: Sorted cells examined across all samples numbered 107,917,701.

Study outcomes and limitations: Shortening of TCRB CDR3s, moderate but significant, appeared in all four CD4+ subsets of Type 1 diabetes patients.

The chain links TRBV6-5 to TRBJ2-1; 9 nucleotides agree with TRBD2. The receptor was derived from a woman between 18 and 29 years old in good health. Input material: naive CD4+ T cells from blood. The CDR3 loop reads CASRRGLAGSNEQFF. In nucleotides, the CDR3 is TGTGCCAGCCGAAGGGGGCTAGCGGGAAGTAATGAGCAGTTCTTC.